The 26 T cell receptor beta chains reported below all come from one sample, sequenced in a study of graft-versus-host responses after intestinal transplantation. The assay was immunoSEQ multiplex PCR, and TCRdb's table has in-frame clones only and misses some. The profile shows about 90,000 clones, over 80% of them singletons. Antigen specificity for these receptors is unknown. The input for sequencing was unstimulated CD8+ T cells sorted from spleen or lymph node cells, taken before transplant. Receptor source: a human donor who was the organ donor for an intestinal transplant.

The V call is TRBV6-6, the J call TRBJ1-3; 10 nucleotides match TRBD1. The length of the CDR3 is 16 residues. The J segment lost 4 bases and the V segment lost 0 bases, leaving 3 bases of the junction unmatched. Germline V CDR1 and CDR2: MNHNY, SVGAGI (reference sequence). CDR3 sequence reads: CASSYSETGGGNTIYF. The CDR3 nucleotides are TGTGCCAGCAGTTACTCGGAGACAGGGGGCGGAAACACCATATATTTT.

The CDR3 DNA reads as TGTGCCAGCAGCCCACGCGGGGCCTGGGGAGACTATGGCTACACCTTC. Its protein product is CASSPRGAWGDYGYTF. The chain joins TRBV11-3 to TRBJ1-2; weak D call: TRBD1 (5 bases). In germline, CDR1 is SGHNT, CDR2 YENEEA. Trimming took off 5 bases at V and 3 bases at J, with 19 bases between the two ends. CDR3 length: 16 residues.

CDR3 DNA: TGTGCCAGCAGCCTTGGACACTCTGTGCAGGAGGGGGCTTTCTTT. Its translation: CASSLGHSVQEGAFF. The gene calls are TRBV14 and TRBJ1-1, with TRBD1 as a possible D gene (5 bases). V was cut by 4 bases and J by 11 bases, with 23 bases left in between. The CDR3 extends over 15 amino acids. Germline values: CDR1 SGHDN, CDR2 FVKESK.

The chain combines TRBV25-1 with TRBJ2-3; 15 bases are shared with TRBD2. The germline V gene encodes CDR1 MGHDK and CDR2 SYGVNS. This CDR3 spans 17 amino acids. J gave up 4 bases and V 5 bases, and 7 bases lay outside the gene matches. The CDR3 bases are TGTGCCAGCAGTTCCCTGGGACTAGCGGGAGGAGCAGATACGCAGTATTTT. Its protein is CASSSLGLAGGADTQYF.

The rearrangement uses TRBV19 and TRBJ2-7; D uncertain. The germline V gene encodes CDR1 LNHDA and CDR2 SQIVND (reference sequence). CDR3 size: 13 residues. V shed 0 bases and J shed 6 bases, with 9 bases lying between them. The CDR3 protein is CASSIDEESEQYF. The CDR3 DNA follows: TGTGCCAGTAGTATAGATGAGGAAAGCGAGCAGTACTTC.

J is TRBJ2-1 and V is TRBV11-2; D unclear. Germline V gene sequence: CDR1 SGHAT, CDR2 FQNNGV. Deletions cut 5 bases from V and 10 bases from J, with 15 bases between. This CDR3 region has 13 residues. The CDR3, as DNA: TGTGCCAGCAGCCCCTCCTTAGATGTCGAGCAGTTCTTC. It yields the protein CASSPSLDVEQFF.

The chain recombines TRBV6-1 with TRBJ1-2; D gene unclear. Between the trimmed V and J ends, which lost 5 bases and 4 bases, there was a span of 14 bases. CDR3 length: 14 amino acids. Germline V gene sequence: CDR1 MNHNS, CDR2 SASEGT. The CDR3 sequence is CASSPLGRRYGYTF. The CDR3 coding sequence is TGTGCCAGCAGTCCTCTTGGCCGCCGCTATGGCTACACCTTC.

The chain recombines TRBV7-9 with TRBJ1-1; 8 nucleotides align to TRBD1. This CDR3 is 14 amino acids long. Germline V gene sequence: CDR1 SEHNR, CDR2 FQNEAQ (reference sequence). The J segment lost 4 bases and the V segment lost 5 bases, leaving 6 bases of the junction unmatched. CDR3 amino acids: CASSQRQGSTEAFF. In DNA form, the CDR3 reads TGTGCCAGCAGCCAAAGACAGGGGAGCACTGAAGCTTTCTTT.

The V and J genes are TRBV7-7 and TRBJ1-4, with D unresolved. The CDR3 loop spans 12 amino acids. Germline V gene lookup returns CDR1 SSHAT and CDR2 FNYEAQ (reference sequence). The chain's CDR3 is CAGPAAPEKLFF. CDR3 nucleotide sequence: TGTGCTGGTCCCGCGGCCCCTGAAAAACTGTTTTTT. Based on the CDR3 plus reference TRBV7-7 and TRBJ1-4, the full variable domain is GAGVSQSPRYKVTKRGQDVTLRCDPISSHATLYWYQQALGQGPEFLTYFNYEAQPDKSGLPSDRFSAERPEGSISTLTIQRTEQRDSAMYRCAGPAAPEKLFFGSGTQLSVL.

This rearrangement joins TRBV29-1 to TRBJ1-2, with TRBD1 matching over 9 bases. The CDR3 is made up of 12 amino acids. V lost 7 bases and J lost 3; bases outside the gene matches: 3. Germline CDR1 reads SQVTM; CDR2 reads ANQGSEA. CDR3 sequence (DNA): TGCAGCGGACAGGGGGTTGACTATGGCTACACCTTC. It is translated as CSGQGVDYGYTF. The complete variable domain, with remaining parts taken from reference TRBV29-1 and TRBJ1-2, reads SAVISQKPSRDICQRGTSLTIQCQVDSQVTMMFWYRQQPGQSLTLIATANQGSEATYESGFVIDKFPISRPNLTFSTLTVSNMSPEDSSIYLCSGQGVDYGYTFGSGTRLTVV.

The chain uses TRBV4-2 and TRBJ2-3, with 8 bases matching TRBD2. Germline CDR1 is LGHNA and CDR2 is YNFKEQ. With 0 bases clipped from V and 2 bases from J, the junction kept 7 bases outside the gene matches. This CDR3 spans 17 amino acids. The CDR3 nucleotides are TGTGCCAGCAGCCAAGACCACAGCGGGAGTTACACAGATACGCAGTATTTT. It yields the protein CASSQDHSGSYTDTQYF.

This clone was seen only a few times. This chain joins TRBV6-5 and TRBJ1-5; no firm D call. Germline loops: CDR1 MNHEY, CDR2 SVGAGI. V lost 10 bases to trimming and J lost 0 bases, with 10 bases between them. The CDR3 is made up of 13 amino acids. CDR3 in amino acids: CATSSRSNQPQHF. In nucleotides, the CDR3 is TGTGCCACCTCTAGCCGTAGCAATCAGCCCCAGCATTTT.

This clone was seen once. V is TRBV7-6 and J is TRBJ2-7, with 11 positions matching TRBD1. Germline CDR1 is SGHVS and CDR2 is FNYEAQ. V shed 4 bases and J 6 bases; nucleotides not matched to a gene: 8. The CDR3 is 15 amino acids. The CDR3 sequence: CASSSRGTGGFEQYF. Here the CDR3 DNA reads TGTGCCAGCAGCTCCAGGGGGACAGGGGGGTTCGAGCAGTACTTC. The whole variable domain, filled in from reference TRBV7-6 and TRBJ2-7, reads GAGVSQSPRYKVTKRGQDVALRCDPISGHVSLYWYRQALGQGPEFLTYFNYEAQQDKSGLPNDRFSAERPEGSISTLTIQRTEQRDSAMYRCASSSRGTGGFEQYFGPGTRLTVT.

V and J are TRBV30 and TRBJ1-3; D unclear. V dropped 6 bases and J dropped 1 base, with 13 bases sitting between them. Germline loops: CDR1 GTSNPN, CDR2 SVGIG (reference sequence). The CDR3 contains 14 residues. CDR3 DNA: TGTGCCTGTCACAGAAGAAGGTCTGGAAACACCATATATTTT. Protein product: CACHRRRSGNTIYF.

The J gene is TRBJ1-1, the V gene TRBV29-1, with 7 nucleotides matching TRBD1. The CDR3 covers 15 residues. Germline-derived CDR1 and CDR2 are SQVTM and ANQGSEA. V gave up 6 bases and J gave up 4 bases; unmatched junction bases: 14. CDR3 DNA sequence: TGCAGCGTGGACGATCCCAGGGGGGCGGCCACTGAAGCTTTCTTT. Residues: CSVDDPRGAATEAFF.

V gene TRBV27 combines with J gene TRBJ1-3, with D perhaps TRBD1 (5 bases). The V end was cut by 2 bases, the J end by 0 bases, with 8 bases between. The CDR3 runs to 15 residues. CDR1 and CDR2 (germline): MNHEY, SMNVEV (reference sequence). The CDR3 DNA sequence: TGTGCCAGCAGTTTAATTGGGGCCTCTGGAAACACCATATATTTT. This gives the protein CASSLIGASGNTIYF.

The V gene is TRBV18, the J gene TRBJ2-1; 7 nucleotides line up with TRBD1. The CDR3 covers 17 residues. The junction had 8 bases not matched to a gene; V was cut back by 1 base and J by 2 bases. Germline CDR1 reads KGHSH; CDR2 reads LQKENI. In DNA form, the CDR3 reads TGTGCCAGCTCACCACGGAAGGGACAGATAACCTACAATGAGCAGTTCTTC. Translating it yields CASSPRKGQITYNEQFF.

This chain connects TRBV5-6 to TRBJ2-1; D might be TRBD2 (6 bases). Germline V gene sequence: CDR1 SGHDT, CDR2 YYEEEE. CDR3 length equals 14 residues. V shed 4 bases and J shed 7 bases, with 15 bases lying between them. The CDR3 region is CASSPGAPGNEQFF. The CDR3 nucleotides are TGTGCCAGCAGCCCGGGAGCCCCTGGGAATGAGCAGTTCTTC.

The chain couples TRBV19 to TRBJ2-7, with 10 bases identical to TRBD2. CDR1 LNHDA and CDR2 SQIVND come from the germline V gene (reference sequence). V was clipped by 10 bases and J by 5 bases; unmatched bases: 8. The CDR3 runs to 13 residues. CDR3 DNA sequence: TGTGCCACCGCTAGCGGGAGCTTCAACGAGCAGTACTTC. Residues: CATASGSFNEQYF.

Remarks on this clone: This sample also contains other DNA sequences that code for the same CDR3. The chain uses TRBV9 and TRBJ1-1, with D possibly TRBD1 on 5 matching bases. CDR3 length equals 13 residues. V was shortened by 3 bases and J by 4 bases, with 10 bases between the two germline ends. Germline CDR1 reads SGDLS; CDR2 reads YYNGEE. Here the CDR3 DNA reads TGTGCCAGCAGCGCGGGCGGGGGCACTGAAGCTTTCTTT. Its translation is CASSAGGGTEAFF.

The rearrangement uses TRBV19 and TRBJ1-4; maybe TRBD1 (5 bases). Germline assignment: CDR1 LNHDA and CDR2 SQIVND (reference sequence). The germline V and J ends were trimmed by 3 bases and 12 bases, with 11 bases remaining between them. This CDR3 region has 12 residues. The CDR3, as DNA: TGTGCCAGTAGTATGGGACTGGCGCAACTGTTTTTT. Encoded protein: CASSMGLAQLFF.

This chain connects TRBV19 to TRBJ2-5; 10 bases agree with TRBD1. Germline loops: CDR1 LNHDA, CDR2 SQIVND (reference sequence). The CDR3 is 16 amino acids. V was pared by 3 bases and J by 3 bases, with 7 bases of the junction left unmatched. The CDR3 loop reads CASSMILTGGEETQYF. CDR3 nucleotide sequence: TGTGCCAGTAGTATGATATTGACAGGGGGCGAAGAGACCCAGTACTTC. Full variable domain (missing parts from reference TRBV19 and TRBJ2-5): DGGITQSPKYLFRKEGQNVTLSCEQNLNHDAMYWYRQDPGQGLRLIYYSQIVNDFQKGDIAEGYSVSREKKESFPLTVTSAQKNPTAFYLCASSMILTGGEETQYFGPGTRLLVL.

This rearrangement joins TRBV18 to TRBJ2-1; TRBD1 agrees at 11 bases. The V gene end was trimmed by 6 bases and the J gene end by 6 bases; junction bases not matched to a gene: 13. The germline gives CDR1 KGHSH, CDR2 LQKENI. The CDR3 length is 17 residues. CDR3 sequence: CASSTKTSGTGGNEQFF. CDR3 sequence (DNA): TGTGCCAGCTCGACAAAAACATCCGGGACAGGGGGCAATGAGCAGTTCTTC.

This clone has a handful of counts. This chain links TRBV4-1 with TRBJ2-3; 7 bases align to TRBD2. This CDR3 has 15 amino acids. CDR1 is MGHRA, CDR2 YSYEKL, per germline. With 2 bases clipped from V and 2 bases from J, the junction kept 4 bases outside the gene matches. The DNA for the CDR3 is TGCGCCAGCAGCCAACGGCTAGCGGTCACAGATACGCAGTATTTT. It specifies CASSQRLAVTDTQYF.

This chain joins TRBV7-9 and TRBJ1-3; 7 bases are a match to TRBD1. Trimming took 8 bases from V and 8 from J; bases not matched to a gene: 9. Germline V gives CDR1 SEHNR, CDR2 FQNEAQ (reference sequence). This CDR3 comprises 13 residues. CDR3 region: CASRDSVWDTIYF. CDR3 sequence (DNA): TGTGCCAGCCGGGACAGCGTTTGGGACACCATATATTTT. Variable domain in full (rest from reference TRBV7-9 and TRBJ1-3): DTGVSQNPRHKITKRGQNVTFRCDPISEHNRLYWYRQTLGQGPEFLTYFQNEAQLEKSRLLSDRFSAERPKGSFSTLEIQRTEQGDSAMYLCASRDSVWDTIYFGEGSWLTVV.

The chain couples TRBV28 to TRBJ2-7; 10 bases are shared with TRBD2. V dropped 5 bases and J dropped 4; count of bases not matched to a gene: 8. Germline V lookup: CDR1 MDHEN, CDR2 SYDVKM. The CDR3 sequence is 15 residues long. The CDR3 sequence: CASSLPPSGGYEQYF. Here the CDR3 DNA reads TGTGCCAGCAGTCTCCCCCCTAGCGGGGGATACGAGCAGTACTTC.